This T cell receptor (beta chain) was sequenced in a study of blood T cell repertoires in COVID-19. Study summary: Whether acute or convalescent, the COVID-19 samples came from the United States, Italy and Spain.

Per the germline V gene, CDR1 is PRHDT and CDR2 is FYEKMQ (reference sequence). The germline V and J ends were trimmed by 3 bases and 5 bases, with 13 bases remaining between them. The CDR3 is 14 amino acids. Individuals aged roughly 18 to 100 years were recruited from roughly 22 US areas. Researchers sorted participants into cohorts using their self-reported clinical history. Cohort 3 donors counted as recovered after two negative PCRs, clearance, or resolved symptoms. Generated by immunoSEQ multiplex PCR, the TCRdb table keeps only in-frame clones and is missing some. The sample gives about 270,000 clones, more than 80% of which show up once; 2% to 2.5% is in the top ten.

This TCR was sampled from a woman between 18 and 29 years old who had recovered from COVID-19. Sequenced: PBMCs or T cells enriched from blood (not recorded which). The chain employs TRBV13 and TRBJ2-5; D perhaps matches TRBD1 (6 bases). The CDR3, as DNA: TGTGCCAGCAGCTTTACACAGGGTGGTGAGACCCAGTACTTC. Residues: CASSFTQGGETQYF.